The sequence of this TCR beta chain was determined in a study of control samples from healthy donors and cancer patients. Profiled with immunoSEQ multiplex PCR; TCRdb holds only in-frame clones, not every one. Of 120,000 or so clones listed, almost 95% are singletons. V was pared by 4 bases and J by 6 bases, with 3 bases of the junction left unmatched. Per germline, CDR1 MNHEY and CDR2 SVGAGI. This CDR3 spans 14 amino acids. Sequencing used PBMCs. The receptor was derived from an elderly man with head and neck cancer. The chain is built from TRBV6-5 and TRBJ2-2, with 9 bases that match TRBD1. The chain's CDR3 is CASSSDRGSGELFF. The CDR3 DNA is TGTGCCAGCAGTTCGGACAGGGGATCCGGGGAGCTGTTTTTT.